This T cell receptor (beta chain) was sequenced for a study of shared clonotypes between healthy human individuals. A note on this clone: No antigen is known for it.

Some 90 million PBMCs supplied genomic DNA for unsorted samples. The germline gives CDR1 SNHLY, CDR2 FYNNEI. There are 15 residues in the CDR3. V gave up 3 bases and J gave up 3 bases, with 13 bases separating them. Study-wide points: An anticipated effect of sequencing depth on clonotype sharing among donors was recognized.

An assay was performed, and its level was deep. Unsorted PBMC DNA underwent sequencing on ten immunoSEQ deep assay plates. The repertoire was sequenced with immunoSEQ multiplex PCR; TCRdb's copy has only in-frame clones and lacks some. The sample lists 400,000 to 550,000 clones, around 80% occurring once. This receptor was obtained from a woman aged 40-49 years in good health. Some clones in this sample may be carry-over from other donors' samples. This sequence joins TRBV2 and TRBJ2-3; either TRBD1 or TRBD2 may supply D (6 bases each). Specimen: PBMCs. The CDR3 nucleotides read TGTGCCAGCAGTGACGACAGGCGGGGAACAGATACGCAGTATTTT. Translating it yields CASSDDRRGTDTQYF.